This T cell receptor beta chain was captured by sequencing in a study of Tregs in tolerant kidney transplant recipients. Some clones are missing from TCRdb's copy, which holds only in-frame ones; the method was immunoSEQ multiplex PCR. The profile shows around 120,000 clones, roughly nine tenths of them singletons. General study results and limits: Tregs expanded with activated donor B cells seemed most donor-specific. Findings come from small patient numbers and require larger validation.

In the case of this clone: The antigen is not known.

Unstimulated Tregs (CD4+CD25+CD127-) and CD4+CD25- non-Tregs were sorted from PBMCs. The receptor was isolated from a human donor in good health. Material for sequencing was CD4+ T cells from blood.

The DNA of the CDR3 is TGTGCCAGTAGTGGCGGGTACTCCTACAATGAGCAGTTCTTC. Its translation: CASSGGYSYNEQFF. The V gene is TRBV19, the J gene TRBJ2-1, with D perhaps TRBD2 (5 bases). The CDR3 covers 14 residues. CDR1 LNHDA and CDR2 SQIVND come from the germline V gene (reference sequence). Trimming removed 5 bases from V and 0 bases from J, with 8 bases in between.